One sample yielded the 21 T cell receptor beta chains listed below, sequenced in a study of lymphopenia after photon versus proton radiotherapy. Some clones are missing from TCRdb's copy, which holds only in-frame ones; the method was immunoSEQ multiplex PCR. The data hold about 42,000 clones, with around 86% observed a single time. This specimen was peripheral blood, taken from a patient treated with proton-based radiotherapy. These receptor sequences come from a woman between 65 and 79 years old with pancreatic cancer.

The chain has TRBV27 and TRBJ2-1, with TRBD2 identical over 10 bases. The CDR3 length is 17 residues. Trimming took 5 bases from V and 0 from J; bases not matched to a gene: 7. Germline V gene data show CDR1 as MNHEY and CDR2 as SMNVEV (reference sequence). The CDR3 bases are TGTGCCAGCAGTACGACTAGCGGGCCTGTCTCCTACAATGAGCAGTTCTTC. Its protein product is CASSTTSGPVSYNEQFF.

This rearrangement joins TRBV7-9 to TRBJ2-7, with a tentative D call TRBD2 (5 bases). The CDR3 consists of 12 residues. The germline V gene encodes CDR1 SEHNR and CDR2 FQNEAQ (reference sequence). Trimming took off 5 bases at V and 4 bases at J, with 9 bases between the two ends. CDR3 in DNA: TGTGCCAGCAGCCAAGGAGGATACGAGCAGTACTTC. Amino acid sequence: CASSQGGYEQYF.

V usage is TRBV6-5 and J usage is TRBJ1-5; 8 bases are a match to TRBD1. CDR1 MNHEY and CDR2 SVGAGI come from the germline V gene. CDR3 length equals 13 residues. J was trimmed by 6 bases and V by 6 bases; bases with no gene match: 4. DNA of the CDR3: TGTGCCAGCAGGGGGGGACAGGTTCAGCCCCAGCATTTT. This codes for CASRGGQVQPQHF.

About this clone: The same CDR3 arises from other DNA sequences in this sample as well. The chain is built from TRBV19 and TRBJ1-5; unclear D gene. Between the trimmed V and J ends, which lost 4 bases and 0 bases, there was a span of 10 bases. There are 15 residues in the CDR3. The germline gives CDR1 LNHDA, CDR2 SQIVND (reference sequence). The CDR3 nucleotides are TGTGCCAGTAGTAGAAGGGATACTAGCAATCAGCCCCAGCATTTT. It specifies CASSRRDTSNQPQHF.

V usage is TRBV29-1 and J usage is TRBJ2-2; D is ambiguous. Trimming stripped 3 bases from V and 7 bases from J, with 12 bases between. Germline V gene lookup returns CDR1 SQVTM and CDR2 ANQGSEA. This CDR3 has 13 amino acids. CDR3 protein: CSVEVLPGGELFF. CDR3 DNA: TGCAGCGTTGAGGTCCTTCCCGGCGGGGAGCTGTTTTTT.

The chain links TRBV5-4 to TRBJ2-7; D gene uncertain. Germline V gene sequence: CDR1 SGHNT, CDR2 YYREEE (reference sequence). Deletions cut 2 bases from V and 3 bases from J, with 9 bases between. The CDR3 is made up of 13 amino acids. CDR3 residues: CASSFGSYYEQYF. In DNA, the CDR3 is TGTGCCAGCAGCTTTGGTAGTTACTACGAGCAGTACTTC. Filled out from reference TRBV5-4 and TRBJ2-7, the complete variable domain reads ETGVTQSPTHLIKTRGQQVTLRCSSQSGHNTVSWYQQALGQGPQFIFQYYREEENGRGNFPPRFSGLQFPNYSSELNVNALELDDSALYLCASSFGSYYEQYFGPGTRLTVT.

The genes are TRBV9 and TRBJ1-1; possibly TRBD1 for D (5 bases). The V end was cut by 0 bases, the J end by 1 base, with 10 bases between. Germline V gives CDR1 SGDLS, CDR2 YYNGEE. The CDR3 has 15 residues. The CDR3 spells CASSVGRGGNTEAFF. CDR3 nucleotide sequence: TGTGCCAGCAGCGTAGGGAGGGGAGGGAACACTGAAGCTTTCTTT.

The V and J genes are TRBV20-1 and TRBJ2-1, with D unresolved. The CDR3 covers 10 residues. Germline CDR1 is DFQATT and CDR2 is SNEGSKA (reference sequence). Trimming stripped 3 bases from V and 7 bases from J, with 4 bases between. The CDR3 DNA reads TGCAGTGCTAGTATGAATGAGCAGTTCTTC. Amino acids: CSASMNEQFF.

This clone has just one count. The rearrangement links TRBV21-1 to TRBJ1-6; TRBD1, as called in the table, went unchecked against the DNA. TRBV21-1 is listed as a pseudogene. This CDR3 spans 16 amino acids. The CDR3: CASSDNNSSYNSPLHF. As DNA, the CDR3 is TGTGCCAGCAGCGACAACAACAGCTCCTATAATTCACCCCTCCACTTT.

The CDR3, as DNA: TGTGCCAGCAGCCTGTACCTGAATGAAAAACTGTTTTTT. Translating it yields CASSLYLNEKLFF. The chain is built from TRBV5-5 and TRBJ1-4, with D hard to call. Trimming took off 4 bases at V and 5 bases at J, with 9 bases between the two ends. This CDR3 comprises 13 residues. CDR1 is SGHKS and CDR2 is YYEKEE in the germline V gene (reference sequence).

This clone was seen a few times. The rearrangement uses TRBV30 and TRBJ1-2, with D hard to call. CDR1 GTSNPN and CDR2 SVGIG come from the germline V gene (reference sequence). CDR3 length: 13 residues. Trimming left V 0 bases short and J 3 bases short, with 8 bases between. The CDR3 DNA reads TGTGCCTGGAGTGTATGGGTAGACTATGGCTACACCTTC. Amino acid sequence: CAWSVWVDYGYTF.

The chain joins TRBV5-1 to TRBJ2-5; the D is unclear. The germline gives CDR1 SGHRS, CDR2 YFSETQ. V was shortened by 1 base and J by 5 bases, with 9 bases between the two germline ends. This CDR3 has 13 residues. The CDR3 DNA reads as TGCGCCAGCAGCTTGTTGTACAAGGAGACCCAGTACTTC. As protein: CASSLLYKETQYF.

This clone was counted at least ten times. This rearrangement joins TRBV30 to TRBJ1-1, with 9 bases lining up with TRBD1. The ends lost 4 bases at V and 6 bases at J; junction bases unmatched: 3. CDR3 length: 12 amino acids. Germline V gene sequence: CDR1 GTSNPN, CDR2 SVGIG (reference sequence). CDR3 in amino acids: CAWTWDRAEAFF. The CDR3 bases are TGTGCCTGGACGTGGGACAGGGCTGAAGCTTTCTTT.

The chain is built from TRBV28 and TRBJ1-2; no firm D call. The germline V gene has CDR1 MDHEN and CDR2 SYDVKM. The length of the CDR3 is 13 residues. V was shortened by 5 bases and J by 4 bases, with 11 bases between the two germline ends. The CDR3 sequence: CASSTVPFYGYTF. CDR3 nucleotide sequence: TGTGCCAGCAGTACGGTGCCCTTCTATGGCTACACCTTC.

This clone was counted only a few times. J is TRBJ1-5 and V is TRBV28; D remains unclear. The CDR3 runs to 14 residues. CDR1 and CDR2 from the germline V gene are MDHEN and SYDVKM. With 6 bases removed from V and 2 bases from J, the gap between germline ends came to 11 bases. The CDR3 is CASSQQSGNQPQHF. CDR3 nucleotide sequence: TGTGCCAGCAGCCAGCAAAGTGGCAATCAGCCCCAGCATTTT.

The rearrangement uses TRBV4-3 and TRBJ1-6; maybe TRBD1 (5 bases). There are 15 residues in the CDR3. Germline CDR1 is LGHNA and CDR2 is YSLEER. Trimming took off 0 bases at V and 9 bases at J, with 12 bases between the two ends. The DNA for the CDR3 is TGCGCCAGCAGCCAAGATCGGCAGGGTGGTTCACCCCTCCACTTT. This encodes CASSQDRQGGSPLHF.

The chain carries TRBV5-4 and TRBJ2-1; TRBD2 is a possible D gene (6 bases). The CDR3 is 15 residues long. V was cut by 4 bases and J by 0 bases, with 11 bases left in between. The V gene's germline CDR1 is SGHNT and CDR2 YYREEE (reference sequence). CDR3 DNA: TGTGCCAGCAGCCTGGGCGGGATCTCCTACAATGAGCAGTTCTTC. Residues: CASSLGGISYNEQFF. The complete variable domain, with remaining parts taken from reference TRBV5-4 and TRBJ2-1, reads ETGVTQSPTHLIKTRGQQVTLRCSSQSGHNTVSWYQQALGQGPQFIFQYYREEENGRGNFPPRFSGLQFPNYSSELNVNALELDDSALYLCASSLGGISYNEQFFGPGTRLTVL.

The genes are TRBV7-3 and TRBJ2-7; 13 nucleotides line up with TRBD2. The junction had 2 bases not matched to a gene; V was cut back by 5 bases and J by 4 bases. Germline V gene lookup returns CDR1 SGHTA and CDR2 FQGTGA. CDR3 size: 14 residues. For the CDR3, the DNA is TGTGCCAGCAGCCCGACTAGCGGGAGGTACGAGCAGTACTTC. Its translation: CASSPTSGRYEQYF. Full variable domain (missing parts from reference TRBV7-3 and TRBJ2-7): GAGVSQTPSNKVTEKGKYVELRCDPISGHTALYWYRQSLGQGPEFLIYFQGTGAADDSGLPNDRFFAVRPEGSVSTLKIQRTERGDSAVYLCASSPTSGRYEQYFGPGTRLTVT.

This clone appeared a single time. The CDR3, as DNA: TGCGCCAGCAGGGAGGGAGTGGGTCTGGGTGAGCAGTTCTTC. This encodes CASREGVGLGEQFF. The J gene is TRBJ2-1, the V gene TRBV10-2; possible D gene TRBD2, 6 bases. The germline V gene encodes CDR1 WSHSY and CDR2 SAAADI. This CDR3 is built from 14 residues. V was shortened by 6 bases and J by 9 bases, with 18 bases between the two germline ends.

The chain carries TRBV4-2 and TRBJ1-5; D remains unclear. Germline CDR1 and CDR2: LGHNA and YNFKEQ. The CDR3 spans 14 residues. The V end lost 1 base, the J end lost 0 bases, and 4 bases lay between the germline ends. This chain's CDR3 is CASSQGGSNQPQHF. DNA for the CDR3: TGTGCCAGCAGCCAAGGGGGTAGCAATCAGCCCCAGCATTTT.

The V and J genes are TRBV11-3 and TRBJ1-3; D unresolved. Germline V CDR1 and CDR2: SGHNT, YENEEA. Trimming shortened V by 0 bases and J by 1 base, and 10 bases separated the two germline ends. The CDR3 is 16 amino acids. The CDR3 DNA reads as TGTGCCAGCAGCTTAGAAGGCTTAGGGTCTGGAAACACCATATATTTT. Translated: CASSLEGLGSGNTIYF.